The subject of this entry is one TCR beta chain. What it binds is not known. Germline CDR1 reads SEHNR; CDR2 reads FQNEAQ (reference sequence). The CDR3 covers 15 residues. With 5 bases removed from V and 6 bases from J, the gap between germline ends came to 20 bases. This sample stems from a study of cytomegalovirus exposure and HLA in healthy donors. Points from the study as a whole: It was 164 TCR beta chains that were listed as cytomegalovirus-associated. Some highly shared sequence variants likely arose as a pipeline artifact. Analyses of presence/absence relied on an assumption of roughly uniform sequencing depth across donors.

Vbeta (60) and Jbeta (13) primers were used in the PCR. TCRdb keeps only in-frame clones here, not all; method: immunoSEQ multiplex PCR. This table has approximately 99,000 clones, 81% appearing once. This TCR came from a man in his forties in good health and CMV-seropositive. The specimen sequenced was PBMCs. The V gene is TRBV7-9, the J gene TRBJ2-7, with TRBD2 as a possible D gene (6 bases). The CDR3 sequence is CASSPWDGGKGEQYF. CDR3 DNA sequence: TGTGCCAGCAGCCCCTGGGACGGGGGAAAGGGCGAGCAGTACTTC. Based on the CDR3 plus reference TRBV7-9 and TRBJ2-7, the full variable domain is DTGVSQNPRHKITKRGQNVTFRCDPISEHNRLYWYRQTLGQGPEFLTYFQNEAQLEKSRLLSDRFSAERPKGSFSTLEIQRTEQGDSAMYLCASSPWDGGKGEQYFGPGTRLTVT.